This TCR beta chain comes out of a study of CD8 T cells in Susac syndrome. This CDR3 is built from 15 residues. CDR1 is MNHEY and CDR2 is SMNVEV in the germline V gene (reference sequence). V lost 6 bases, J lost 0 bases, and 12 bases lay in between. Sequencing of TCR beta, carried out with a high-throughput approach, was applied to CD8+ and CD4+ T cells from the blood. Findings of the study overall: That the number of individuals in its TCR sequencing and HLA analysis was relatively small was acknowledged by the study.

Remarks on this clonotype: Its antigen is still unknown.

RNA, at roughly 0.5 to 1 ug, was reverse transcribed with random hexamers. A multiplex approach, immunoSEQ multiplex PCR, amplified TCR beta CDR3 across 54 Vbeta and 13 Jbeta. TCRdb used MiXCR to reprocess the immunoSEQ multiplex PCR reads, holding one entry per CDR3 protein. The sample shows about 300,000 distinct CDR3 sequences, 65% to 90% of them seen only once. This sequence was found in a human donor with multiple sclerosis. The chain employs TRBV27 and TRBJ2-1, with D possibly TRBD2 on 6 matching bases. The sequenced sample consisted of CD8+ T cells from PBMCs. The CDR3 is CASRSLASSYNEQFF. The CDR3 DNA sequence: TGTGCCAGCAGATCACTAGCCAGCTCCTACAATGAGCAGTTCTTC.